This is a list of T cell receptor beta chains from one sample in a study of shared clonotypes between healthy human individuals. Profiling relied on immunoSEQ multiplex PCR, and the TCRdb table lists in-frame clones only, not all of them. The sample includes over 700,000 clones, about two thirds of them seen just once. Sequencing was performed on memory CD4+ T cells sorted from blood. All receptors derive from a woman aged 25 to 39 in good health. CDR3s include the opening cysteine and the closing phenylalanine or tryptophan. A D gene is named only where the DNA matches it firmly. The size entry is marked missing in some rows and otherwise reads once, few, many or a size class.

>TRBD2|TRBJ2-1|TRBV7-9|-
CASSWLAGGPDNEQFF
TGTGCCAGCAGCTGGTTAGCGGGAGGACCGGACAATGAGCAGTTCTTC
>-|TRBJ2-3|TRBV27|many
CASSLWRESTDTQYF
TGTGCCAGCAGCCTATGGAGAGAAAGTACAGATACGCAGTATTTT
>-|TRBJ2-2|TRBV10-1|once
CASRRTVGAGELFF
TGCGCCAGCAGGAGGACAGTAGGGGCCGGGGAGCTGTTTTTT
>TRBD1|TRBJ1-4|TRBV6-6|-
CASTRTGFFEKLFF
TGTGCCAGCACTCGGACAGGGTTTTTTGAAAAACTGTTTTTT
>TRBD2|TRBJ2-3|TRBV25-1|-
CASSDTSGSGDTQYF
TGTGCCAGCAGTGACACTAGCGGGAGTGGGGATACGCAGTATTTT
>-|TRBJ2-7|TRBV27|-
CASRGREGPYEQYF
TGTGCCAGCAGGGGCCGAGAGGGGCCTTACGAGCAGTACTTC
>-|TRBJ2-1|TRBV28|-
CASSYNFLAVSYNEQFF
TGTGCCAGCAGTTATAATTTTTTAGCAGTCTCCTACAATGAGCAGTTCTTC
>TRBD2|TRBJ2-3|TRBV27|-
CASSSLAGGTDTQYF
TGTGCCAGCAGTTCACTAGCGGGAGGCACAGATACGCAGTATTTT
>-|TRBJ1-2|TRBV28|-
CASRMGSGTLYGYTF
TGTGCCAGCAGAATGGGCAGCGGGACACTCTATGGCTACACCTTC
>TRBD2|TRBJ2-1|TRBV30|once
CAWSVLAGGEQFF
TGTGCCTGGAGTGTCCTAGCGGGGGGGGAGCAGTTCTTC
>-|TRBJ2-3|TRBV7-3|-
CASSPDGRVSGTQYF
TGTGCCAGCAGTCCAGATGGGCGGGTTAGTGGTACGCAGTATTTT
>TRBD2|TRBJ2-3|TRBV2|-
CASSKTSVADTQYF
TGTGCCAGCAGTAAGACTAGCGTAGCAGATACGCAGTATTTT
>-|TRBJ1-1|TRBV14|few
CASELSLNTEAFF
TGTGCCAGCGAGCTATCGTTGAACACTGAAGCTTTCTTT
>TRBD2|TRBJ2-4|TRBV4-1|-
CASSQVWGTSGSGAKNIQYF
TGCGCCAGCAGCCAAGTGTGGGGGACTAGCGGGAGTGGAGCCAAAAACATTCAGTACTTC
>-|TRBJ1-1|TRBV5-1|-
CASSLNPSRGKPTEAFF
TGCGCCAGCAGCTTAAACCCTTCTAGGGGCAAACCCACTGAAGCTTTCTTT
>-|TRBJ2-7|TRBV6-6|once
CAADDGGPTSEQYF
TGTGCCGCAGACGATGGAGGACCCACGTCCGAGCAGTACTTC
>-|TRBJ2-2|TRBV28|-
CASRGTGELFF
TGTGCCAGCAGGGGCACCGGGGAGCTGTTTTTT
>-|TRBJ1-3|TRBV7-8|-
CASSYTGWNTIYF
TGTGCCAGCAGCTACACAGGGTGGAACACCATATATTTT
>-|TRBJ1-1|TRBV6-5|-
CASSRTGWRAFF
TGTGCCAGCAGTCGAACAGGGTGGAGAGCTTTCTTT
>TRBD1|TRBJ1-2|TRBV19|once
CASNRGTGGNYGYTF
TGTGCCAGTAATCGGGGGACAGGGGGCAACTATGGCTACACCTTC
>-|TRBJ2-7|TRBV27|-
CASRRDSSFYEQYF
TGTGCCAGCAGGCGGGACTCCAGTTTCTACGAGCAGTACTTC
>-|TRBJ1-2|TRBV6-1|many
CASSEAGSYGYTF
TGTGCCAGCAGTGAGGCGGGTTCCTATGGCTACACCTTC
>TRBD1|TRBJ1-1|TRBV25-1|-
CASSERTGGGNTEAFF
TGTGCCAGCAGTGAAAGGACAGGGGGCGGTAACACTGAAGCTTTCTTT
>-|TRBJ1-4|TRBV28|few
CASSSIWKTNEKLFF
TGTGCCAGCAGTTCTATTTGGAAAACTAATGAAAAACTGTTTTTT
>TRBD1|TRBJ2-3|TRBV19|-
CASSIVQGADTQYF
TGTGCCAGTAGTATAGTCCAGGGGGCAGATACGCAGTATTTT
>-|TRBJ1-4|TRBV7-9|-
CASRGGPTVGTNEKLFF
TGTGCCAGCAGGGGGGGTCCCACGGTCGGAACTAATGAAAAACTGTTTTTT
>-|TRBJ2-3|TRBV27|once
CASSFTFTDTQYF
TGTGCCAGCAGTTTTACCTTCACAGATACGCAGTATTTT
>TRBD1|TRBJ2-7|TRBV15|-
CATSRVGLGDRGNPYEQYF
TGTGCCACCAGCAGAGTCGGGTTGGGAGACAGGGGCAACCCCTACGAGCAGTACTTC
>-|TRBJ1-2|TRBV14|-
CASSPRGGGGRHAYGYTF
TGTGCCAGCAGCCCCAGAGGAGGGGGGGGACGGCACGCCTATGGCTACACCTTC
>TRBD2|TRBJ2-3|TRBV11-2|-
CASSLGGRGGTQYF
TGTGCCAGCAGCTTAGGCGGGAGGGGGGGTACGCAGTATTTT
>-|TRBJ2-1|TRBV20-1|-
CSVLTHNEQFF
TGCAGTGTTCTTACCCACAATGAGCAGTTCTTC
>-|TRBJ2-6|TRBV5-1|-
CASSLMSSGANVLTF
TGCGCCAGCAGCTTGATGAGCTCTGGGGCCAACGTCCTGACTTTC
>-|TRBJ2-7|TRBV11-2|-
CASSYPGQAYEQYF
TGTGCCAGCAGCTACCCGGGACAAGCCTACGAGCAGTACTTC
>-|TRBJ2-7|TRBV11-2|-
CASSPRPGAYEQYF
TGTGCCAGCAGCCCCAGGCCGGGGGCCTACGAGCAGTACTTC
>-|TRBJ2-7|TRBV25-1|-
CASSDPLKGEQYF
TGTGCCAGCAGTGATCCGCTAAAGGGCGAGCAGTACTTC
>TRBD2|TRBJ2-1|TRBV18|-
CASSPAAGGPVNEQFF
TGTGCCAGCTCACCGGCTGCGGGAGGGCCCGTTAATGAGCAGTTCTTC
>-|TRBJ2-2|TRBV18|few
CASSPPSGAHTGELFF
TGTGCCAGCTCACCACCGTCGGGGGCGCACACCGGGGAGCTGTTTTTT
>TRBD1|TRBJ2-3|TRBV10-3|once
CATQPGQGTDTQYF
TGTGCCACCCAACCGGGACAGGGGACAGATACGCAGTATTTT
>TRBD1|TRBJ1-2|TRBV18|few
CASSPRDRGQDGYTF
TGTGCCAGCTCACCCCGGGACAGGGGGCAGGATGGCTACACCTTC